The rows below give T cell receptor beta chains drawn from one sample of a study of blood T cells in healthy people across ages. TCRdb called the 5' RACE reads again in MiXCR, with one record for every CDR3 protein. Among about 570,000 distinct CDR3 sequences, about 25% were seen once, and the ten largest hold approximately 3.7%. The data were also submitted as part of a second study, on T cells of mothers and their children.

The sequenced sample consisted of blood. These receptors were collected from a boy under 10 years old in good health. The CDR3 runs from the conserved cysteine through the conserved F or W. A D gene is named only where the DNA matches it firmly. A clone size is listed for some rows: how often the clone was seen (once, few, many), or a class if it is expanded.

clone size	D gene	V gene	J gene	CDR3 protein	CDR3 DNA
few	TRBD2	TRBV29-1	TRBJ2-1	CSVSGRARNEQFF	TGCAGCGTTAGCGGGAGGGCCCGAAATGAGCAGTTCTTC
NA	NA	TRBV7-2	TRBJ1-1	CASSIRGKAEAFF	TGTGCCAGCAGCATACGGGGCAAGGCTGAAGCTTTCTTT
NA	NA	TRBV15	TRBJ2-5	CATSRKDTGLETQYF	TGTGCCACCAGCAGAAAAGACACCGGTTTAGAGACCCAGTACTTC
many	NA	TRBV5-1	TRBJ2-5	CASSFLGQETQYF	TGCGCCAGCAGCTTTCTGGGGCAGGAGACCCAGTACTTC
NA	TRBD2	TRBV10-3	TRBJ2-7	CAIRFGEGGRKVQYF	TGTGCCATCAGATTCGGTGAGGGAGGGCGAAAGGTGCAGTACTTC
few	NA	TRBV5-6	TRBJ2-1	CASSLGTGRGLYNEQFF	TGTGCCAGCAGCTTGGGAACGGGGAGGGGGCTCTACAATGAGCAGTTCTTC
few	NA	TRBV29-1	TRBJ1-1	CSVEGVGTEAFF	TGCAGCGTTGAAGGCGTGGGCACTGAAGCTTTCTTT
NA	TRBD2	TRBV20-1	TRBJ2-5	CSSGTSGGQETQYF	TGCAGTAGCGGGACTAGCGGGGGACAAGAGACCCAGTACTTC
once	NA	TRBV29-1	TRBJ1-3	CSVVTGSGNTIYF	TGCAGCGTCGTGACGGGCTCTGGAAACACCATATATTTT
few	NA	TRBV7-9	TRBJ2-1	CASNPQGAGNEQFF	TGTGCCAGCAACCCCCAAGGGGCTGGAAATGAGCAGTTCTTC
few	NA	TRBV7-6	TRBJ1-6	CASSPRGHLDISPLHF	TGTGCCAGCAGCCCGCGGGGTCACCTGGATATTTCACCCCTCCACTTT
few	NA	TRBV12-3/TRBV12-4	TRBJ1-1	CASSSQILSGNTEAFF	TGTGCCAGCAGTTCCCAAATCCTCTCCGGGAACACTGAAGCTTTCTTT
NA	TRBD2	TRBV10-3	TRBJ2-5	CAISTGTSGYKQYF	TGTGCCATCAGTACCGGGACTAGCGGCTACAAGCAGTACTTC